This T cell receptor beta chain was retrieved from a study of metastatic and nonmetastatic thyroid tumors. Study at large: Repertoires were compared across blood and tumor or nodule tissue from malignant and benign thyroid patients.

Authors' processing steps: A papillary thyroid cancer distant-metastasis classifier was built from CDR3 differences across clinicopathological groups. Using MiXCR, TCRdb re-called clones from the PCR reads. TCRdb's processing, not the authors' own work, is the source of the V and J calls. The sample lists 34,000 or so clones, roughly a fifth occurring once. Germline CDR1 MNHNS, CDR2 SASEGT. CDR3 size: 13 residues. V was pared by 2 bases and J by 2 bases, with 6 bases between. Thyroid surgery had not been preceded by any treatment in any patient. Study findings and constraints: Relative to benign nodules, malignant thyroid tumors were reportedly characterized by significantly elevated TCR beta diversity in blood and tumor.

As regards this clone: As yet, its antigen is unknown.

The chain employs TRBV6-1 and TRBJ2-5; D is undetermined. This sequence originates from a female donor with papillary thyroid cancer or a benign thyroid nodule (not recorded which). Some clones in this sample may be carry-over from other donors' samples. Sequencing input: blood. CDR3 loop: CASSESGQETQYF. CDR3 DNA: TGTGCCAGCAGTGAAAGTGGGCAAGAGACCCAGTACTTC.